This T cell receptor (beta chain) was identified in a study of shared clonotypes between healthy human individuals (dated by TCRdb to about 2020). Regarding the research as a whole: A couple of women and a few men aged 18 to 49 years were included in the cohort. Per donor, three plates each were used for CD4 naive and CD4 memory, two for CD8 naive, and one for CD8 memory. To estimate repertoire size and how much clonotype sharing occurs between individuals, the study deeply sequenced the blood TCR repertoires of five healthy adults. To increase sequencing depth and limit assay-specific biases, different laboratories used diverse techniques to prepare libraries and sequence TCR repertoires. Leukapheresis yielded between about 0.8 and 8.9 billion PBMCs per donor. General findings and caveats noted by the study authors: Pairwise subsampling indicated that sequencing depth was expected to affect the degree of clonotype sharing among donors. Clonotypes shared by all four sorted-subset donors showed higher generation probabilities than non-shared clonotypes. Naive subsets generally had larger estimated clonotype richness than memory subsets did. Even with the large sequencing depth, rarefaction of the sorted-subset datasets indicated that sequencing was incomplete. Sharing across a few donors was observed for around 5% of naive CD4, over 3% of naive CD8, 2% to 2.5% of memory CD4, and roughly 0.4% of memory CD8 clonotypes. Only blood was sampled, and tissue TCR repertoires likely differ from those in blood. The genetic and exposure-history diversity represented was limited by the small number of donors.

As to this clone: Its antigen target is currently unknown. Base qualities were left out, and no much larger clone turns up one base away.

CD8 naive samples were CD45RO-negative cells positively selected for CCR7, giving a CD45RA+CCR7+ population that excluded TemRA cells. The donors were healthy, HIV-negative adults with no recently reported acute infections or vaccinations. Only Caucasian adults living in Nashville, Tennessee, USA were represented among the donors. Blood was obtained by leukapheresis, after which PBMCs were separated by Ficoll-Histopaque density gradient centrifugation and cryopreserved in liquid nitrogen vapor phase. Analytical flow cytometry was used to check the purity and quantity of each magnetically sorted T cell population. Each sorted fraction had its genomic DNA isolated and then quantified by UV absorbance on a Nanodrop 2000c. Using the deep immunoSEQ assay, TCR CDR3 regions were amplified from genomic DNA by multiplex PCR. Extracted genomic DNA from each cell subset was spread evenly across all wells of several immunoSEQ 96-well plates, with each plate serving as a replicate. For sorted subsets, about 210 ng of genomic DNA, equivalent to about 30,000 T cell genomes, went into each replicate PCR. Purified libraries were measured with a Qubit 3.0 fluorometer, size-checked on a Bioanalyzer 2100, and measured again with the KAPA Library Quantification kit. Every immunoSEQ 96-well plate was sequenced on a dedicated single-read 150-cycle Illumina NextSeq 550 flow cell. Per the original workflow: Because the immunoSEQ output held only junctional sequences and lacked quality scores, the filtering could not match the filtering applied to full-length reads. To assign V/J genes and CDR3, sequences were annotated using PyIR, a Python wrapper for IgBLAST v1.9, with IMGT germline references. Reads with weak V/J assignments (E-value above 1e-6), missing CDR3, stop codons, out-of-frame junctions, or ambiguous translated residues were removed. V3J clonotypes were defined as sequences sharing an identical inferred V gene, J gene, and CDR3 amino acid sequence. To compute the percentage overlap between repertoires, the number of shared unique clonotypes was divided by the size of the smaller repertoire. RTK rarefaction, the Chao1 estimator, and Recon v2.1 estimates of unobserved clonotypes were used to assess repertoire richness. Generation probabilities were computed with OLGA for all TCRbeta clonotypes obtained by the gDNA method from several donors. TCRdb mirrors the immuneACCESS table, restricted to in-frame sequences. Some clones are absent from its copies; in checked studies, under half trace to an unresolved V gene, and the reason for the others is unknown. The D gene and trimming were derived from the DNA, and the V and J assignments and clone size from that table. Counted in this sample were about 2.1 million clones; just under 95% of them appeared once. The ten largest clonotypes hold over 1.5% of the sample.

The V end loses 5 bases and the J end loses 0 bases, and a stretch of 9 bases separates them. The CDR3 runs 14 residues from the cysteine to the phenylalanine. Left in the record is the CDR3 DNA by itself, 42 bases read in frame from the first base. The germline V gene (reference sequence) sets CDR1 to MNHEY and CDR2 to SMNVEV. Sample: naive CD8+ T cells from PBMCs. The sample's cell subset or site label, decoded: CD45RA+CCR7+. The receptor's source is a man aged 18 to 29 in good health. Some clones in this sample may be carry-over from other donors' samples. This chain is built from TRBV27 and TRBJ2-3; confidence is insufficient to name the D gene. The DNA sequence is TGTGCCAGCAGTGTGGTAGGGAGCACAGATACGCAGTATTTT. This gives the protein CASSVVGSTDTQYF.